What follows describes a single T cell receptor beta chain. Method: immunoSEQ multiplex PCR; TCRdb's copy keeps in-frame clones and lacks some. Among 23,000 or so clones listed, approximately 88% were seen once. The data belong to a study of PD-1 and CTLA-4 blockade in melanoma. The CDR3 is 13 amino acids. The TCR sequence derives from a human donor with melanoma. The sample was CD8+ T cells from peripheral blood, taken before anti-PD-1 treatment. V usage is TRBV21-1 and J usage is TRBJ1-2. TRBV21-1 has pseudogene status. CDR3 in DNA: TGTGCCAGCAGCAAAAGGGTGAACTATGGCTACACCTTC. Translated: CASSKRVNYGYTF.